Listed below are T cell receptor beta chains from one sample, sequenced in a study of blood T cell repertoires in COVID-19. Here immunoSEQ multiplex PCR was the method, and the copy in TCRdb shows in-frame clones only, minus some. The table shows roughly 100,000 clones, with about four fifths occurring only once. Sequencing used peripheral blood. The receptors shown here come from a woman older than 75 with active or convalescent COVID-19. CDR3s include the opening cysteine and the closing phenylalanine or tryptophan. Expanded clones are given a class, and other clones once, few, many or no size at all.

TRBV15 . CATSREYAGNTEAFF
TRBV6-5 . CASSYGPHVYNSPLHF
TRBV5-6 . CASSLRTGRNQPQHF
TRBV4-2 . CASSQMGGVNNQPQHF
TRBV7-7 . CASSYRGQGTYEQYF
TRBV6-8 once CASSPPGQGMPGELFF
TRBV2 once CASSTEQGRAGYTF
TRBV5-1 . CASSLISGGAGELFF
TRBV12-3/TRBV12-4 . CASSFDGIVGYTF
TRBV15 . CATSTLNRTSGRRNTQYF
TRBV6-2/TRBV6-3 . CASSSTPGGELFF
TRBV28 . CASSLSGERTDTQYF
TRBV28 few CASSLYGGNTEAFF
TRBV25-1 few CASRRGQHYEQYF
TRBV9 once CASSGEMGLAGGNEQFF
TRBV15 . CATSRDRGTEAFF
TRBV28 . CASSPGLNQPQHF
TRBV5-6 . CASSFWTGGLGNQPQHF
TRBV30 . CAWSVGVTTNEKLFF
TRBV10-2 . CASHTNFPGADTQYF
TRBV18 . CASFLDRDTEAFF
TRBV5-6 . CASSEQGGLGPQHF
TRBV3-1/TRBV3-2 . CASSQEGSSYNEQFF
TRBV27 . CASSLRDRGLYEQYF
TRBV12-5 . CASGLSSGTYTDTQYF
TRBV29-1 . CSVTTGSETQYF
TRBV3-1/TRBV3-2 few CASSQAGNSYNSPLHF
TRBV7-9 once CASSLSLGGDTEAFF